Listed below are T cell receptor beta chains from one sample, sequenced in a study of T cell clusters in autoimmune cytopenias. TCRdb re-called the multiplex PCR reads and shows each CDR3 protein once, DNA omitted. The sample holds 15,000 or so distinct CDR3 sequences. Sequencing was done on a sample of peripheral blood. The receptors here all came from a human donor with an autoimmune cytopenia or autoimmune hepatitis (not recorded which). Each CDR3 is given with its conserved first and last residue. Only part of the rows carry a size: once, few, many, or a class if the clone is expanded.

size,J,V,CDR3
.,TRBJ1-1,TRBV6-1,CASRKTLDTEAFF
.,TRBJ2-3,TRBV6-1,CAATHRTSTDTQYF
.,TRBJ2-1,TRBV12-3/TRBV12-4,CASTETASEQFF
medium-sized,TRBJ2-1,TRBV6-5,CASSPAFLSNEQFF
.,TRBJ1-6,TRBV5-5,CASSLASDSPLHF
medium-sized,TRBJ2-3,TRBV27,CASSPGGGPSTDTQYF
medium-sized,TRBJ1-2,TRBV6-5,CASSSDGNYGYTF
medium-sized,TRBJ1-6,TRBV30,CAWSGTGALPLHF
.,TRBJ1-5,TRBV12-3/TRBV12-4,CASSSDLSNQPQHF
medium-sized,TRBJ2-2,TRBV5-6,CASSVTANTGELFF
.,TRBJ2-3,TRBV6-5,CASSLGRTDTDTQYF
.,TRBJ2-1,TRBV6-5,CAMSQGQGAFDEQFF
.,TRBJ2-4,TRBV5-6,CASSLAFSGQSNLQYF
.,TRBJ2-1,TRBV12-3/TRBV12-4,CASSPGQGQFF
.,TRBJ2-4,TRBV30,CAWSPPGIAKNIQYF
.,TRBJ2-2,TRBV20-1,CSARDRLAGDAGELFF
.,TRBJ2-3,TRBV27,CASSFNGRTGDTQYF
.,TRBJ1-6,TRBV30,CAWRPRVVRSPLHF
.,TRBJ2-1,TRBV27,CASKGLAGASFGNEQFF
.,TRBJ1-2,TRBV6-5,CASRPQGIYGYTF
.,TRBJ1-2,TRBV10-3,CAISRRAGYGYTF
.,TRBJ2-3,TRBV6-5,CASSYGVGLLGDTQYF
medium-sized,TRBJ2-1,TRBV7-6,CASGQGADNEQFF
.,TRBJ2-7,TRBV6-6,CASSPIRAGTSGNVREQYF
.,TRBJ1-1,TRBV27,CASSPRTSGGAEAFF
.,TRBJ2-3,TRBV5-1,CASSLAAGGWTDTQYF
medium-sized,TRBJ2-6,TRBV19,CASSVTGANVLTF
medium-sized,TRBJ2-7,TRBV29-1,CSVEDLRGHYEQYF
.,TRBJ1-2,TRBV12-3/TRBV12-4,CASSLADNYGYTF
.,TRBJ1-1,TRBV6-6,CASSYSGVEAFF
.,TRBJ1-1,TRBV5-4,CASSGLALGGTEAFF
.,TRBJ2-1,TRBV20-1,CSATGPATREQFF
.,TRBJ1-4,TRBV27,CASSLSPGFDEKLFF
.,TRBJ2-7,TRBV5-4,CASSSRTSGSYEQYF
.,TRBJ2-1,TRBV20-1,CSATPAGPFANEQFF
.,TRBJ1-1,TRBV6-5,CASSYFGNTEAFF
.,TRBJ2-7,TRBV19,CASSIDAGTGNSYEQYF
.,TRBJ1-4,TRBV19,CATGRSNEKLFF
.,TRBJ2-1,TRBV19,CASSIEGLSGRARAYNEQFF
.,TRBJ2-1,TRBV6-5,CASSFGLARYNEQFF
.,TRBJ2-4,TRBV19,CASSITLRAGRAKNIQYF
medium-sized,TRBJ2-7,TRBV29-1,CSVRVYSSGYEQYF
medium-sized,TRBJ2-3,TRBV19,CASSRAEVTDTQYF